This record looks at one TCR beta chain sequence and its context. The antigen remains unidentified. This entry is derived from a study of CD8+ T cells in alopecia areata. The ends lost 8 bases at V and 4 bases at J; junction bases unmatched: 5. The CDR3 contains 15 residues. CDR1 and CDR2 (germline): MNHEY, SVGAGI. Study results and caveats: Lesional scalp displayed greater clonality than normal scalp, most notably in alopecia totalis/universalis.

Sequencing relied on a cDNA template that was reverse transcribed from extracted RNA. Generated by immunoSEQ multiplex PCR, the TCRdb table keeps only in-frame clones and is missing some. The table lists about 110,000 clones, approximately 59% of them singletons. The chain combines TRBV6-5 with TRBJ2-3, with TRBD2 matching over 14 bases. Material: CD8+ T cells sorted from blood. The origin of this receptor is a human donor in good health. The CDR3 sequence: CASLGTSGGSDTQYF. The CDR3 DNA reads TGTGCCAGCCTCGGGACTAGCGGGGGCTCAGATACGCAGTATTTT.